This entry lists 4 T cell receptor beta chains sequenced from one sample in a study of blood T cells in healthy people across ages. Through a sample-barcoded 5' primer and a J-beta primer mix, a second PCR was run for about 6 to 11 cycles. From the 5' RACE reads, TCRdb called clonotypes with MiXCR, one entry per CDR3 protein. The sample has hundreds of thousands of distinct CDR3 sequences; roughly 25% are singletons. These data were also reused for a study on T cells of mothers and their children.

The specimen was blood. All receptors derive from a boy between 10 and 17 years old in good health.

This clonotype has only a few counts. This rearrangement joins TRBV19 to TRBJ2-1, with D unclear. Germline V gene data show CDR1 as LNHDA and CDR2 as SQIVND (reference sequence). The CDR3 is made up of 14 amino acids. V lost 3 bases and J lost 6, with 12 bases in between. Written as DNA, the CDR3 is TGTGCCAGTAGTATGGGCTCTTTAATCAATGAGCAGTTCTTC. This codes for CASSMGSLINEQFF.

This clonotype turned up a few times. J is TRBJ2-3 and V is TRBV28, with TRBD2 matching 7 bases. The junction had 7 bases not matched to a gene; V was cut back by 4 bases and J by 0 bases. Germline V gene lookup returns CDR1 MDHEN and CDR2 SYDVKM. This CDR3 has 16 residues. The CDR3 region has the DNA TGTGCCAGCAGTTCAACGGGACTAATAAGCACAGATACGCAGTATTTT. It translates to CASSSTGLISTDTQYF.

This clonotype was seen a few times. This chain joins TRBV7-9 and TRBJ2-3; D is uncertain. CDR1 and CDR2 from the germline V gene are SEHNR and FQNEAQ (reference sequence). This CDR3 has 13 amino acids. V was cut by 5 bases and J by 11 bases, with 17 bases left in between. This CDR3 is CASSPAMTEGQYF. CDR3 nucleotide sequence: TGTGCCAGCAGCCCCGCGATGACCGAAGGGCAGTATTTT.

The V and J genes are TRBV2 and TRBJ2-7; TRBD2 matches at 10 bases. This CDR3 comprises 14 residues. After removal of 6 bases from V and 3 bases from J, the junction contained 5 bases not matched to a gene. Per the germline V gene, CDR1 is SNHLY and CDR2 is FYNNEI. The CDR3 DNA reads as TGTGCCAGCAGAGTTCTAGCGGGAGACTACGAGCAGTACTTC. This encodes CASRVLAGDYEQYF.